The T cell receptor (beta chain) described here comes from a study of blood T cell repertoires in COVID-19. Produced via immunoSEQ multiplex PCR; TCRdb's table is partial and in-frame only. The sample carries roughly 150,000 clones, roughly 88% recorded once. V shed 2 bases and J 8 bases; nucleotides not matched to a gene: 8. Looked up from germline, CDR1 is SGHTA and CDR2 is FQGNSA. This CDR3 spans 15 amino acids. Sequencing was carried out using peripheral blood. The V gene is TRBV7-2, the J gene TRBJ1-5; 8 bases map to TRBD1. This receptor was obtained from a man aged 18 to 29 with acute or convalescent COVID-19. The CDR3 loop reads CASSLTGGGAEPQHF. The CDR3 DNA sequence: TGTGCCAGCAGCTTAACAGGGGGGGGTGCGGAGCCCCAGCATTTT.